This T cell receptor (beta chain) was found in a study of cytotoxic CD8 clonotypes in ibrutinib-treated CLL. Overall study context: For this cohort, patients were some eleven relapsed/refractory and some 15 treatment-naive, while under 18 were IGHV unmutated. Response samples were taken after a median of roughly 11 months on treatment, range 6 to 36.

Concerning this clone: Antigen specificity is unknown.

Only in-frame clones appear in the TCRdb table, and some are missing; sequencing was by immunoSEQ multiplex PCR. Of 11,000 to 15,000 clones detected, approximately 60% appear once; the ten largest clones hold roughly two fifths. Notes on the study in general: The public clonotypes identified were infrequent and showed contraction or stability on treatment. There were differences in sampling times between sustained-remission and progressing patients.

This CDR3 region has 14 residues. Per the germline V gene, CDR1 is SEHNR and CDR2 is FQNEAQ (reference sequence). The V and J ends lost 6 bases and 6 bases respectively, with 14 bases between them. The chain couples TRBV7-9 to TRBJ2-2; possible D gene TRBD1, 5 bases. The receptor's source is a human donor with chronic lymphocytic leukemia. The material was PBMCs, obtained before ibrutinib treatment. Written as DNA, the CDR3 is TGTGCCAGCAGGGATCAGGGCCCCTCCGGGGAGCTGTTTTTT. Its protein is CASRDQGPSGELFF.